This T cell receptor (beta chain) was sequenced for a study of cytomegalovirus exposure and HLA in healthy donors. Study background: A later analysis reported the same platform for the roughly 120 validation repertoires and the approximately 670 first-cohort repertoires. Study outcomes and limitations: Whilst most TCR sequences proved rare, a subset of public TCRs occurred across many donors. Later, an analysis found that TCR clusters from the first cohort tended to co-occur in the 120 validation repertoires. As confirmed in vitro, three CMV-associated chains were specific for CMV antigens.

Clones were read by immunoSEQ multiplex PCR, and TCRdb kept only the in-frame ones, dropping some. The table lists tens of thousands of clones, 90% to 95% of them singletons. Remarks on this clone: Its target is not known.

The length of the CDR3 is 14 residues. V lost 1 base and J lost 4, with 7 bases in between. From germline, CDR1 is MNHEY and CDR2 SMNVEV (reference sequence). Sequencing was carried out using PBMCs. This chain joins TRBV27 and TRBJ1-4; no reliable D call. The TCR was taken from a man aged 18 to 30 in good health and CMV-seronegative. The CDR3 spells CASSLYQFNEKLFF. In DNA, the CDR3 is TGTGCCAGCAGTTTATACCAGTTTAATGAAAAACTGTTTTTT.